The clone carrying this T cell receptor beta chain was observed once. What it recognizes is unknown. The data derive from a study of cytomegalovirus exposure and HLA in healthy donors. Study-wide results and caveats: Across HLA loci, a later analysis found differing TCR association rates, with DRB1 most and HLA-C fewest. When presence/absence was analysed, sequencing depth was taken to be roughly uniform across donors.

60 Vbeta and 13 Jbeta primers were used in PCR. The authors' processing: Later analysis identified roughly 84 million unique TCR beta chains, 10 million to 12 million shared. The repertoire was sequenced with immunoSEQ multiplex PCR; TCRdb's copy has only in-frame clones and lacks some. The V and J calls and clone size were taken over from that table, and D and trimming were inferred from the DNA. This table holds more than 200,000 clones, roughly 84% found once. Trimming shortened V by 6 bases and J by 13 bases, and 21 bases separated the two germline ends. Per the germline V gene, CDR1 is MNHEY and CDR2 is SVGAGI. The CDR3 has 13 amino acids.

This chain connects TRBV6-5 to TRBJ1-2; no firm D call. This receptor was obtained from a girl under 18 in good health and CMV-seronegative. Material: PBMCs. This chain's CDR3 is CASSPVGVRGITF. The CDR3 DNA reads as TGTGCCAGCAGCCCCGTTGGTGTACGAGGCATCACCTTC.